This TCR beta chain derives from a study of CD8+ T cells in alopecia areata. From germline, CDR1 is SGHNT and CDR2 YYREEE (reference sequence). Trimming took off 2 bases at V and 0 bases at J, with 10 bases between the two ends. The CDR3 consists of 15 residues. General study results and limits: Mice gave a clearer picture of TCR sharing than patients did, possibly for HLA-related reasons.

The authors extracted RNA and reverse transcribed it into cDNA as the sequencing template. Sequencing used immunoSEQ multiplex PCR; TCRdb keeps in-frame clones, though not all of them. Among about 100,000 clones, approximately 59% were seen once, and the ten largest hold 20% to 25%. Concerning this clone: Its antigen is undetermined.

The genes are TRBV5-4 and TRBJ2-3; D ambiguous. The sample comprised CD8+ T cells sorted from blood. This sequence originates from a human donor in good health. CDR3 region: CASSFAVGSTDTQYF. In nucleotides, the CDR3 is TGTGCCAGCAGCTTTGCGGTAGGGAGCACAGATACGCAGTATTTT.